These 14 T cell receptor beta chains were all obtained from the same sample, sequenced in a study of T cell changes during pregnancy in multiple sclerosis. Clones were read by immunoSEQ multiplex PCR, and TCRdb kept only the in-frame ones, dropping some. The profile covers roughly 110,000 clones, with roughly 90% appearing a single time and less than 0.9% taken by the ten largest. Source: peripheral blood, taken in the third trimester of pregnancy. These receptors originate from a female donor in good health, enrolled as a control in a pregnancy study.

The chain links TRBV11-2 to TRBJ2-7, with 9 bases identical to TRBD1. The germline V gene encodes CDR1 SGHAT and CDR2 FQNNGV. This CDR3 has 14 residues. V gave up 1 base and J gave up 4 bases; unmatched junction bases: 2. In nucleotides, the CDR3 is TGTGCCAGCAGCTTAGGGGACAGGGTGTACGAGCAGTACTTC. Its translation: CASSLGDRVYEQYF.

This clone was counted only a few times. This chain connects TRBV6-1 to TRBJ2-2, with unresolved D. The CDR3 loop spans 16 amino acids. The germline CDR1 and CDR2 sequences are MNHNS and SASEGT. V lost 2 bases to trimming and J lost 4 bases, with 14 bases between them. CDR3 region: CASSEFISTATGELFF. The DNA of the CDR3 is TGTGCCAGCAGTGAATTTATTAGTACAGCCACCGGGGAGCTGTTTTTT.

This clone showed up just once. The V and J genes are TRBV5-1 and TRBJ2-1; TRBD2 matches at 14 bases. J gave up 9 bases and V 4 bases, and 9 bases lay outside the gene matches. Germline CDR1 reads SGHRS; CDR2 reads YFSETQ. The CDR3 extends over 16 amino acids. The CDR3 region is CASSPRLAGGIGEQFF. The CDR3, as DNA: TGCGCCAGCAGCCCACGACTAGCGGGGGGGATAGGTGAGCAGTTCTTC.

The chain has TRBV5-1 and TRBJ1-1; TRBD1 agrees at 7 bases. V lost 0 bases, J lost 4 bases, and 6 bases stayed unmatched. The CDR3 covers 15 residues. CDR1 and CDR2 from the germline V gene are SGHRS and YFSETQ. The DNA of the CDR3 is TGCGCCAGCAGCTTGGCCCAGGGGGATGGCACTGAAGCTTTCTTT. It is translated as CASSLAQGDGTEAFF.

The rearrangement uses TRBV6-1 and TRBJ1-5, with 9 nucleotides matching TRBD1. Germline CDR1 reads MNHNS; CDR2 reads SASEGT. Trimming at V came to 6 bases and at J to 7 bases, leaving 7 bases not matched to a gene. The CDR3 contains 14 residues. The CDR3 spells CASSTDRGGQPQHF. The CDR3 region has the DNA TGTGCCAGCAGCACGGACAGGGGAGGACAGCCCCAGCATTTT.

V gene TRBV7-2 combines with J gene TRBJ2-2; no definite D call. This CDR3 is 14 amino acids long. With 7 bases removed from V and 0 bases from J, the gap between germline ends came to 9 bases. Germline lookup yields CDR1 SGHTA and CDR2 FQGNSA. The CDR3 sequence is CASTLKANTGELFF. In nucleotides, the CDR3 is TGTGCCAGCACCCTAAAAGCGAACACCGGGGAGCTGTTTTTT.

The chain employs TRBV18 and TRBJ2-7, with a possible D match to TRBD1 (5 bases). V lost 3 bases, J lost 1 base, and 13 bases lay in between. The CDR3 length is 15 residues. From germline, CDR1 is KGHSH and CDR2 LQKENI. As DNA, the CDR3 is TGTGCCAGCTCACCTAGTGTGGACACTTCCTACGAGCAGTACTTC. Translating it yields CASSPSVDTSYEQYF.

The chain uses TRBV7-2 and TRBJ1-2; perhaps TRBD1 as D (6 bases). Germline V CDR1 and CDR2: SGHTA, FQGNSA. V was trimmed by 2 bases and J by 5 bases, leaving 21 bases between them. The CDR3 is 17 residues long. The chain's CDR3 is CASSLSTKGRGGYGYTF. As DNA, the CDR3 is TGTGCCAGCAGCTTATCCACAAAAGGCAGGGGAGGGTATGGCTACACCTTC. Drawing the rest from reference TRBV7-2 and TRBJ1-2, the complete variable domain is GAGVSQSPSNKVTEKGKDVELRCDPISGHTALYWYRQSLGQGLEFLIYFQGNSAPDKSGLPSDRFSAERTGGSVSTLTIQRTQQEDSAVYLCASSLSTKGRGGYGYTFGSGTRLTVV.

The chain carries TRBV19 and TRBJ2-7; TRBD1 matches at 8 bases. Trimming took 6 bases from V and 6 from J; bases not matched to a gene: 10. Germline lookup yields CDR1 LNHDA and CDR2 SQIVND (reference sequence). The CDR3 covers 14 residues. The CDR3: CASSAGQGAFEQYF. The DNA of the CDR3 is TGTGCCAGTAGCGCAGGACAGGGAGCGTTCGAGCAGTACTTC.

The genes are TRBV7-3 and TRBJ2-5, with a possible D match to TRBD1 (6 bases). V lost 4 bases and J lost 1, with 13 bases in between. There are 15 residues in the CDR3. The germline gives CDR1 SGHTA, CDR2 FQGTGA. The CDR3 region is CASSYYTTGQETQYF. The CDR3, as DNA: TGTGCCAGCAGCTATTATACGACAGGCCAAGAGACCCAGTACTTC.

V usage is TRBV6-6 and J usage is TRBJ1-5; D is possibly TRBD1 (6 bases). Germline V gene data show CDR1 as MNHNY and CDR2 as SVGAGI (reference sequence). The CDR3 has 14 residues. V dropped 9 bases and J dropped 2 bases, with 14 bases sitting between them. The CDR3 DNA is TGTGCCAGTATGCAGGGGACGGGCAATCAGCCCCAGCATTTT. This encodes CASMQGTGNQPQHF.

The V gene is TRBV7-2, the J gene TRBJ2-1; 12 bases fit TRBD2. This CDR3 has 15 residues. Germline-derived CDR1 and CDR2 are SGHTA and FQGNSA. Trimming cost V 4 bases and J 5 bases; bases outside gene matches: 3. CDR3 sequence (DNA): TGTGCCAGCAGCTCGGGACTAGCGGGTAACAATGAGCAGTTCTTC. Translation: CASSSGLAGNNEQFF.

The CDR3 reads CASSLSQGNTGELFF. The CDR3 DNA reads TGTGCCAGCAGCTTATCCCAGGGAAACACCGGGGAGCTGTTTTTT. The chain carries TRBV7-3 and TRBJ2-2, with D possibly being TRBD1 (5 bases). Trimming cost V 2 bases and J 2 bases, with 9 bases left between them. Germline V gene data show CDR1 as SGHTA and CDR2 as FQGTGA. The CDR3 loop spans 15 amino acids.

The chain joins TRBV7-8 to TRBJ2-7; TRBD1 matches 10 bases. This CDR3 has 15 residues. The V gene's germline CDR1 is SGHVS and CDR2 FQNEAQ. V gave up 4 bases and J gave up 4 bases; unmatched junction bases: 7. As DNA, the CDR3 is TGTGCCAGCAGCTCGAGGACAGGGGGAAGATACGAGCAGTACTTC. Translated, it gives CASSSRTGGRYEQYF.